The entry below describes one T cell receptor beta chain. Participant ages covered roughly 18 to 89 years across 20 to 30 US areas. Cohorts were based on clinical histories the participants reported. Cohort 3 donors counted as recovered after two negative PCRs, clearance, or resolved symptoms. Trimming took 3 bases from V and 0 from J, leaving 9 bases between them. The CDR3 is 15 amino acids. CDR1 and CDR2 from the germline V gene are KGHSH and LQKENI. This entry is derived from a study of blood T cell repertoires in COVID-19. This table comes from immunoSEQ multiplex PCR, and its TCRdb copy is limited to in-frame clones, with some not included. The table shows about 250,000 clones, with 65% to 90% occurring only once.

The chain is built from TRBV18 and TRBJ2-1; D might be TRBD2 (5 bases). The specimen sequenced was PBMCs or T cells enriched from blood (not recorded which). This clonotype was obtained from a man aged 40-49 years who had recovered from COVID-19. CDR3 amino acids: CASSPVEGSYNEQFF. CDR3 sequence (DNA): TGTGCCAGCTCACCCGTAGAGGGCTCCTACAATGAGCAGTTCTTC.